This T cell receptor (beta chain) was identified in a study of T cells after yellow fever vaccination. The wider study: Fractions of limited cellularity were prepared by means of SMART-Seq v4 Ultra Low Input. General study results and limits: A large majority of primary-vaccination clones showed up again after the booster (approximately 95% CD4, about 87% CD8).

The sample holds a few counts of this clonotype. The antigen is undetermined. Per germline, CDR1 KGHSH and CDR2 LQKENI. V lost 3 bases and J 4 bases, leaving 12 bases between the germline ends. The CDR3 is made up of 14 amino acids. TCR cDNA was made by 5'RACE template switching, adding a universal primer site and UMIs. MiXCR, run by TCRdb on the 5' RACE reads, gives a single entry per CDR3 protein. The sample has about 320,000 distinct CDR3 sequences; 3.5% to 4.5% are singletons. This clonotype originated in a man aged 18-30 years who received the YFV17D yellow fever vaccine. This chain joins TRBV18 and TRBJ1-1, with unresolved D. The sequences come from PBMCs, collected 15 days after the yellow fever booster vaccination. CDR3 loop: CASSPAGWPTEAFF. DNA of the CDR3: TGTGCCAGCTCACCGGCCGGGTGGCCCACTGAAGCTTTCTTT.